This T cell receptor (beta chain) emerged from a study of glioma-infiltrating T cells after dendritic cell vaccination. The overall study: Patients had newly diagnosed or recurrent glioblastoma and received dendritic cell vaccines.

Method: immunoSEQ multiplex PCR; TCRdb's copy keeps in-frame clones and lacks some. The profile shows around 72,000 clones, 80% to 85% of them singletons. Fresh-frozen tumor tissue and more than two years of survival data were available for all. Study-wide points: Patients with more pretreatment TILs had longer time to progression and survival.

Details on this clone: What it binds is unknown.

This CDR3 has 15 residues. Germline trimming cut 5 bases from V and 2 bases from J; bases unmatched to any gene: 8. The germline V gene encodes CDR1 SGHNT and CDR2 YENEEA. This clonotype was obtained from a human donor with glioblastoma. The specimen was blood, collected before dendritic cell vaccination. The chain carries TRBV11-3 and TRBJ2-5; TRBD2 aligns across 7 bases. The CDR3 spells CASSPGTNQQETQYF. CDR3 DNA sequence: TGTGCCAGCAGCCCGGGGACTAACCAACAAGAGACCCAGTACTTC.